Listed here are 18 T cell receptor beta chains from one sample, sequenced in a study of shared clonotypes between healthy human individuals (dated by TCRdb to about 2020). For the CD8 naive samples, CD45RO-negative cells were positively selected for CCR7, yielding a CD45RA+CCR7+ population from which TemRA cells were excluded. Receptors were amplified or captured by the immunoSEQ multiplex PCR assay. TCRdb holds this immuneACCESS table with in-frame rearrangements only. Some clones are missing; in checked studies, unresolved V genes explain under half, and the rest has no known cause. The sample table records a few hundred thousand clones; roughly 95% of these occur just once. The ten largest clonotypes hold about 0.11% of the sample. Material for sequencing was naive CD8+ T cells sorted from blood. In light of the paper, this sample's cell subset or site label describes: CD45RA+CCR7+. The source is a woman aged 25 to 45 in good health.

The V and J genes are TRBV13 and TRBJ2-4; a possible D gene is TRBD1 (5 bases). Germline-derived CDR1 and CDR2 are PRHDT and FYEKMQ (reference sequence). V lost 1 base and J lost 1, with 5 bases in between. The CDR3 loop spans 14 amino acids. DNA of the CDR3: TGTGCCAGCAGCTTAGAGGGGGCCAAAAACATTCAGTACTTC. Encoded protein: CASSLEGAKNIQYF.

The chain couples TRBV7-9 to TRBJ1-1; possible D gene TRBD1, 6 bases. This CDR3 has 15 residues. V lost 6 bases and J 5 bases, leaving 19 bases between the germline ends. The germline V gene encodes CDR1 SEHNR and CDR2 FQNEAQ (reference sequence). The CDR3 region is CASRPEPGQRTEAFF. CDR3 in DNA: TGTGCCAGCAGGCCAGAGCCGGGACAAAGAACTGAAGCTTTCTTT.

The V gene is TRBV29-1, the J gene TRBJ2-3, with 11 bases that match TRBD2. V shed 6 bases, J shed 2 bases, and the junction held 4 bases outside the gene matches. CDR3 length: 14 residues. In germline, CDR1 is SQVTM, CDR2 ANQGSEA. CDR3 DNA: TGCAGCGTCGTACTAGCGGGAGTCACAGATACGCAGTATTTT. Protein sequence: CSVVLAGVTDTQYF.

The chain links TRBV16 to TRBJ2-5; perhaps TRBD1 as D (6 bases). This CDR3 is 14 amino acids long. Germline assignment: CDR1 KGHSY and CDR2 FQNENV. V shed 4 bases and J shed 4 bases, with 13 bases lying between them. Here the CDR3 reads CASSRGQSGETQYF. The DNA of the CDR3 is TGTGCCAGCAGCCGAGGACAGTCAGGAGAGACCCAGTACTTC. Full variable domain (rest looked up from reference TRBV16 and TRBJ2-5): GEEVAQTPKHLVRGEGQKAKLYCAPIKGHSYVFWYQQVLKNEFKFLISFQNENVFDETGMPKERFSAKCLPNSPCSLEIQATKLEDSAVYFCASSRGQSGETQYFGPGTRLLVL.

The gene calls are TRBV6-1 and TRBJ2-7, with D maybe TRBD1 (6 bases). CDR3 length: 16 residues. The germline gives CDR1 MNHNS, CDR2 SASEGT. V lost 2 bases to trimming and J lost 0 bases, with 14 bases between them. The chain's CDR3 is CASSETLRGSSYEQYF. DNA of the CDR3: TGTGCCAGCAGTGAAACCCTGAGGGGGAGCTCCTACGAGCAGTACTTC.

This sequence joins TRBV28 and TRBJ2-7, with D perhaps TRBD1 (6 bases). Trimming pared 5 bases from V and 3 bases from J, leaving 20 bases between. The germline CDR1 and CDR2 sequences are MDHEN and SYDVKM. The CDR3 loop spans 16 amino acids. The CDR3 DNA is TGTGCCAGCAGTAAGCCAAACAGGGTAGGTTTCTACGAGCAGTACTTC. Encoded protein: CASSKPNRVGFYEQYF.

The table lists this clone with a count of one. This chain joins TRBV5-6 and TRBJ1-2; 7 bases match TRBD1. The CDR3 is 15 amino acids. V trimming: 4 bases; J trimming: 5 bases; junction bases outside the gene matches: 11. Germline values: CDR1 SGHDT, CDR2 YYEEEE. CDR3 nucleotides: TGTGCCAGCAGCCCAGATAAGACAGGGTTGTATGGCTACACCTTC. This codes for CASSPDKTGLYGYTF. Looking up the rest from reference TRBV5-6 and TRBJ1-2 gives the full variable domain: DAGVTQSPTHLIKTRGQQVTLRCSPKSGHDTVSWYQQALGQGPQFIFQYYEEEERQRGNFPDRFSGHQFPNYSSELNVNALLLGDSALYLCASSPDKTGLYGYTFGSGTRLTVV.

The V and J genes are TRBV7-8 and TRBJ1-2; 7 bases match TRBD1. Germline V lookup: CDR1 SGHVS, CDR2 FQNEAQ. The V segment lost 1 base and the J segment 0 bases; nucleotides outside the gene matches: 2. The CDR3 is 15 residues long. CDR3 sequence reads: CASSLGQGANYGYTF. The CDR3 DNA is TGTGCCAGCAGCTTAGGACAGGGAGCTAACTATGGCTACACCTTC.

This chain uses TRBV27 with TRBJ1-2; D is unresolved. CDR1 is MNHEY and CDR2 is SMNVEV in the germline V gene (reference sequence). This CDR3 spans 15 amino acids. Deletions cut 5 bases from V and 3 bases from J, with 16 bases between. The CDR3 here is CASSTVGVGDYGYTF. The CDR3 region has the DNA TGTGCCAGCAGTACCGTTGGGGTTGGGGACTATGGCTACACCTTC.

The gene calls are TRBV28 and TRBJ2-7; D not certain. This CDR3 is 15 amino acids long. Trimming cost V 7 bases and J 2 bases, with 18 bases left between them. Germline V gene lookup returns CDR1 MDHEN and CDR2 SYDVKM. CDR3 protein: CASIPRSLSPYEQYF. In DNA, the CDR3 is TGTGCCAGCATCCCGAGGTCGCTCTCCCCCTACGAGCAGTACTTC.

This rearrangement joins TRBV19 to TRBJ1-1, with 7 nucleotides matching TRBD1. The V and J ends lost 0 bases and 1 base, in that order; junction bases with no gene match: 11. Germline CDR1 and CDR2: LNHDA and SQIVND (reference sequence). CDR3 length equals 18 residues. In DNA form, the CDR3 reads TGTGCCAGTAGTATAGACAGGGGTCGACAGGGTCCGAACACTGAAGCTTTCTTT. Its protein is CASSIDRGRQGPNTEAFF.

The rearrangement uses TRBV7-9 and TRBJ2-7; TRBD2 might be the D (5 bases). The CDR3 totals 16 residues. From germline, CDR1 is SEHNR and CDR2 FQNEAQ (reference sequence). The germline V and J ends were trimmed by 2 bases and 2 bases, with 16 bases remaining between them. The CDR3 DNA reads TGTGCCAGCAGCTTAAGCTTGGGAGCCAAGACCTACGAGCAGTACTTC. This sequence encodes CASSLSLGAKTYEQYF.

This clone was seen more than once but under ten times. Written as DNA, the CDR3 is TGTGCCAGCAGCCCGACAGTATACGAGCAGTACTTC. This translates into CASSPTVYEQYF. This chain links TRBV7-9 with TRBJ2-7, with D possibly being TRBD1 (5 bases). The germline CDR1 and CDR2 sequences are SEHNR and FQNEAQ (reference sequence). The V end lost 5 bases, the J end lost 4 bases, and 9 bases lay between the germline ends. The CDR3 totals 12 residues.

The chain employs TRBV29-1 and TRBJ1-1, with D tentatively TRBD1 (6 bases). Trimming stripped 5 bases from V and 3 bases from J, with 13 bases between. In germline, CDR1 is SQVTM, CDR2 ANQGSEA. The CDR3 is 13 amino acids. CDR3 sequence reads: CSVYREYHTEAFF. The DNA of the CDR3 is TGCAGCGTTTACAGGGAATACCACACTGAAGCTTTCTTT.

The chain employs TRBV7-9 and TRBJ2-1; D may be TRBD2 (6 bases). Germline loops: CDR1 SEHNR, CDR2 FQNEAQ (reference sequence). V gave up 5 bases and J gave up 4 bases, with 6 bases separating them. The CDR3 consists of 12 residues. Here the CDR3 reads CASSRGYNEQFF. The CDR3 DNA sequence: TGTGCCAGCAGCCGGGGGTACAATGAGCAGTTCTTC. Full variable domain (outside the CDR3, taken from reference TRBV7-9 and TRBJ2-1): DTGVSQNPRHKITKRGQNVTFRCDPISEHNRLYWYRQTLGQGPEFLTYFQNEAQLEKSRLLSDRFSAERPKGSFSTLEIQRTEQGDSAMYLCASSRGYNEQFFGPGTRLTVL.

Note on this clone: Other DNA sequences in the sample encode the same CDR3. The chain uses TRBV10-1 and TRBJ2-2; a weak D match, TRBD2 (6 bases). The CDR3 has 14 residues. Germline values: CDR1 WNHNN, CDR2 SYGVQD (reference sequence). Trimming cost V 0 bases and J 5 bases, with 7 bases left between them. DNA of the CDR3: TGCGCCAGCAGTGAGTCGGGAGGAACCGGGGAGCTGTTTTTT. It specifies CASSESGGTGELFF.

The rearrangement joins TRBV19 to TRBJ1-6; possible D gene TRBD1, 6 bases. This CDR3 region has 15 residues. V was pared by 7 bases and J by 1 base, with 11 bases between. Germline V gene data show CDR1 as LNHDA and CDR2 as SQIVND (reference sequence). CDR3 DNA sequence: TGTGCCAGTATTCTAGGGGGGTCCTATAATTCACCCCTCCACTTT. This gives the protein CASILGGSYNSPLHF.

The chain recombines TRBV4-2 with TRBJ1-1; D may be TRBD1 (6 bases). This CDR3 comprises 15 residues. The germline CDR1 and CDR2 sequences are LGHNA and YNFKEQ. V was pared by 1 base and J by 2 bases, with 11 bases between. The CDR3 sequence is CASSQAAGDNTEAFF. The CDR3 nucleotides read TGTGCCAGCAGCCAAGCCGCAGGGGACAACACTGAAGCTTTCTTT.